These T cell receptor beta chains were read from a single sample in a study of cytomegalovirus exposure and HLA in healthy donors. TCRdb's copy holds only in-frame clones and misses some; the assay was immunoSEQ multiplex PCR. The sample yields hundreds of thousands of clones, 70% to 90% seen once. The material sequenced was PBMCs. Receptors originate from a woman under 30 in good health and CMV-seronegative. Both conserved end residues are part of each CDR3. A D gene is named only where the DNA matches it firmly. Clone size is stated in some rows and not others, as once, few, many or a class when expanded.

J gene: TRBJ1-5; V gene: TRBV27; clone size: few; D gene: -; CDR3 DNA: TGTGCCAGCAGTTTCAGTTTTAGCAATCAGCCCCAGCATTTT; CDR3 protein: CASSFSFSNQPQHF
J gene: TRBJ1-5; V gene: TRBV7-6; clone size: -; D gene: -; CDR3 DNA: TGTGCCAGCAGCTTAGATGCAGGGGAGGGGCAGCCCCAGCATTTT; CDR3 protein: CASSLDAGEGQPQHF
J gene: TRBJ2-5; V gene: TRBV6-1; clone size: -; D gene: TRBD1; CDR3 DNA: TGTGCCGGAGGACAGGGATGGAGAGAGACCCAGTACTTC; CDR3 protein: CAGGQGWRETQYF
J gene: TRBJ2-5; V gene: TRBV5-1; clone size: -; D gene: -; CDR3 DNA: TGCGCCAGCAGCTTGGGGAGTAGCGTCCAGGAGACCCAGTACTTC; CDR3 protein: CASSLGSSVQETQYF
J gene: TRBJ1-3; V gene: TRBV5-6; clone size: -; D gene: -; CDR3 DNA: TGTGCCAGCAGCTTGGTGAGAGGAAACACCATATATTTT; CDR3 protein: CASSLVRGNTIYF
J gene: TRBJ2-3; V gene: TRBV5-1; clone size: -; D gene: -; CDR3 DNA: TGCGCCAGCAGCTTGTATTCGAGCACAGATACGCAGTATTTT; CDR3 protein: CASSLYSSTDTQYF
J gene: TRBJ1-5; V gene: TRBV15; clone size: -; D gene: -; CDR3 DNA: TGTGCCACCAGCAGAGATCTCGTAGGGGGTAGCAATCAGCCCCAGCATTTT; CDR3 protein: CATSRDLVGGSNQPQHF
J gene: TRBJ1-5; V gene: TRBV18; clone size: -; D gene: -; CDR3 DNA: TGTGCCAGCTCACCGGAGGCAGTTAATCAGCCCCAGCATTTT; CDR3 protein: CASSPEAVNQPQHF
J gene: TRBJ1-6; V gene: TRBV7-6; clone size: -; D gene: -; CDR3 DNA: TGTGCCAGCAGCCTCACCACAGCATATAATTCACCCCTCCACTTT; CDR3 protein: CASSLTTAYNSPLHF
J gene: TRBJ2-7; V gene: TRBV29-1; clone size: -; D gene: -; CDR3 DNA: TGCAGCGTTGAAGTACAGGACTCCTACGAGCAGTACTTC; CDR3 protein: CSVEVQDSYEQYF
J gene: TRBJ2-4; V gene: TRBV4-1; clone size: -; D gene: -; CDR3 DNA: TGCGCCAGCAGCCAATTGGTGACTAAAGATGGTAAAAACATTCAGTACTTC; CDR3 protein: CASSQLVTKDGKNIQYF
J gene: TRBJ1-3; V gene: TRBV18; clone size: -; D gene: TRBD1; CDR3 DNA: TGTGCCAGCTCAGACAGGGGAAACTCTGGAAACACCATATATTTT; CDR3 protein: CASSDRGNSGNTIYF
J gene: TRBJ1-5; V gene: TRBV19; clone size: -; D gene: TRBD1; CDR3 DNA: TGTGCCAGTAGTACGACAGGGGAGATCAATCAGCCCCAGCATTTT; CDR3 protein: CASSTTGEINQPQHF
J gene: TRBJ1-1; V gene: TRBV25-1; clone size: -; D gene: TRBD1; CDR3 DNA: TGTGCCAGCCATGATTGGACAGGGACCGAAGCTTTCTTT; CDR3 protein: CASHDWTGTEAFF
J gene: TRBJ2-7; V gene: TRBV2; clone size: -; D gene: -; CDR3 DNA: TGTGCCTCCGTACTACTGGGGGCAGCCTACGAGCAGTACTTC; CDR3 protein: CASVLLGAAYEQYF
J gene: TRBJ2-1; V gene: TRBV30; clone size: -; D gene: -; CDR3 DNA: TGTGCCTGGAGTGTGGGTCAGGGGTACAATGAGCAGTTCTTC; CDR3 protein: CAWSVGQGYNEQFF
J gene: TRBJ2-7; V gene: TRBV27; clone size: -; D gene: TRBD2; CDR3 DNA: TGTGCCAGCAGACCACTAGCGGGGGGCCACTACGAGCAGTACTTC; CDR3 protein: CASRPLAGGHYEQYF
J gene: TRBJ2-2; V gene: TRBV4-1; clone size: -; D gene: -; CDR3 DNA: TGCGCCAGCAGCCAACGCTCGACAGGTCCTTCGAACACCGGGGAGCTGTTTTTT; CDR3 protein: CASSQRSTGPSNTGELFF
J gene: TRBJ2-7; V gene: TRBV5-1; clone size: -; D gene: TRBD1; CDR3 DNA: TGCGCCAGCAGCTTGAGGGACAGGAACTCCTACGAGCAGTACTTC; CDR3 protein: CASSLRDRNSYEQYF
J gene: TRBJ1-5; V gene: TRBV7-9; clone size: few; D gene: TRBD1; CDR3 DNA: TGTGCCAGCAGCTCCGGGACAGCTAATCAGCCCCAGCATTTT; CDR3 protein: CASSSGTANQPQHF
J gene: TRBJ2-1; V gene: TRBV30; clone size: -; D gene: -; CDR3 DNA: TGTGCCTTGGAAGATGAGGAGGGGGCTGAATCCTACAATGAGCAGTTCTTC; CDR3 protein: CALEDEEGAESYNEQFF
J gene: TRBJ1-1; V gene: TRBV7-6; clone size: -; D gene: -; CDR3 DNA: TGTGCCAGCAGCTTAGGGGGCTTAACAGGGAACACTGAAGCTTTCTTT; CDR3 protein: CASSLGGLTGNTEAFF
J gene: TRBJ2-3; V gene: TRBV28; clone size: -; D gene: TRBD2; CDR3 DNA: TGTGCCAGCAGTTTATCACTAGCGGGGGCGAGCACAGATACGCAGTATTTT; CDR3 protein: CASSLSLAGASTDTQYF
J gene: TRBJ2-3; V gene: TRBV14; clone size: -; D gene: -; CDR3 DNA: TGTGCCAGCAGCCGAAGAGGGGGATTCACAGATACGCAGTATTTT; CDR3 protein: CASSRRGGFTDTQYF
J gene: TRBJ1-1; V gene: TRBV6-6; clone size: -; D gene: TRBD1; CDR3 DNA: TGTGCCACCAGACAGGGAGACACTGAAGCTTTCTTT; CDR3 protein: CATRQGDTEAFF
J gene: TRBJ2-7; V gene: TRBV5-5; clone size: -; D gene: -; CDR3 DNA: TGTGCCAGCAGCGCGACGACTTGGATTTACGAGCAGTACTTC; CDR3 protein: CASSATTWIYEQYF